This TCR beta chain derives from a study of blood T cell repertoires in COVID-19. Study as a whole: Material from acute and convalescent COVID-19 was sourced from the United States, Italy and Spain. The analysed material was cDNA or gDNA that came from T cells, B-cell-depleted T cells, or PBMCs.

The CDR3 runs to 20 residues. Trimming cost V 1 base and J 3 bases; bases outside gene matches: 18. CDR1 and CDR2 from the germline V gene are MNHEY and SMNVEV (reference sequence). Authors' processing steps: Nucleated cell counts were estimated from reference gene primer amplification. TCRdb's table, derived via immunoSEQ multiplex PCR, lists solely in-frame clones and lacks some. V, J and clone size reflect that table, while D and trimming were determined from the DNA. This table has around 170,000 clones, approximately 86% appearing once. The origin of this receptor is a woman in her 30s with active or convalescent COVID-19. The rearrangement joins TRBV27 to TRBJ2-7; 10 nucleotides align to TRBD2. Sequenced sample: peripheral blood. CDR3: CASSLYSLSGRAINDYEQYF. The CDR3 nucleotides read TGTGCCAGCAGTTTATATTCACTGAGCGGGAGGGCTATTAATGACTACGAGCAGTACTTC.